This T cell receptor (beta chain) was documented in a study of blood T cells in healthy people across ages. Study observations and caveats: Diversity was higher, and naive CD4+ cells more numerous, in long-lived donors than in aged donors. Per million T cells, the diversity of TCR beta decreased roughly linearly as age advanced.

CDR1 and CDR2 from the germline V gene are SGHTA and FQGNSA. Trimming at V came to 5 bases and at J to 3 bases, leaving 13 bases not matched to a gene. The CDR3 is 17 amino acids. This clonotype has just a few counts. Its target is unknown. The use of a sample-barcoded 5' primer and a J-beta primer mix characterized a second PCR of about 7 to 12 cycles. All cDNA molecules were each tagged by a template-switch adaptor with 12 random nucleotides. TCRdb re-called the 5' RACE reads through MiXCR, storing one row per CDR3 protein. Here the sample spans about a million distinct CDR3 sequences, 48% being singletons.

This TCR was sampled from a man aged 30 to 45 in good health. The sequenced sample consisted of blood. The chain carries TRBV7-2 and TRBJ1-5; 7 bases map to TRBD1. CDR3 region: CASSLYPGQANNQPQHF. The CDR3 nucleotides read TGTGCCAGCAGCCTTTATCCTGGACAGGCGAACAATCAGCCCCAGCATTTT.